Sequencing of this T cell receptor beta chain was carried out in a study of blood T cell repertoires in COVID-19. The data were produced by immunoSEQ multiplex PCR, yet TCRdb's version contains in-frame clones alone and is incomplete. The table shows roughly 150,000 clones, with 85% occurring only once. This clone was seen only a few times. Seattle participants joined during active infection and were tracked over time. This CDR3 is 15 amino acids long. V was trimmed by 2 bases and J by 0 bases, leaving 11 bases between them. Germline CDR1 and CDR2: SGDLS and YYNGEE. This clonotype originated in a woman aged 55-69 years with COVID-19, enrolled during active disease. The sequencing input was peripheral blood. The chain joins TRBV9 to TRBJ1-1; D may be TRBD1 (6 bases). The CDR3 is CASSVAGTMNTEAFF. In DNA form, the CDR3 reads TGTGCCAGCAGCGTTGCCGGGACAATGAACACTGAAGCTTTCTTT.